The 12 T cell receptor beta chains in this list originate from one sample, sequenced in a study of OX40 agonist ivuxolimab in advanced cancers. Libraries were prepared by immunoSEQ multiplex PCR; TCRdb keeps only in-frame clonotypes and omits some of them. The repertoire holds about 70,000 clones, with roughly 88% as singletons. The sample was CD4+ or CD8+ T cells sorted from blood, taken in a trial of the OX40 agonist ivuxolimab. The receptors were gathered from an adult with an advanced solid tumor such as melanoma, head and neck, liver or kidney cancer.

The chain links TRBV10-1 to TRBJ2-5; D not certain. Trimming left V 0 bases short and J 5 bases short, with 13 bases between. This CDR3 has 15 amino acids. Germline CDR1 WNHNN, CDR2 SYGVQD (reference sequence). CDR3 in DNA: TGCGCCAGCAGTGAGTCGCCGGGTCCCGAGGAGACCCAGTACTTC. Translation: CASSESPGPEETQYF.

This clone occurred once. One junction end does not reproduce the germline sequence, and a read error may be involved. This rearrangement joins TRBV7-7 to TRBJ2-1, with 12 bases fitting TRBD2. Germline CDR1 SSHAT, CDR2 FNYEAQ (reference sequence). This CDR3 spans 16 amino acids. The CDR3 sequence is CASSAVTSGGSNEQFF. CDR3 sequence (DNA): TGTGCTAGCAGCGCCGTGACTAGCGGGGGATCAAATGAGCAGTTCTTC. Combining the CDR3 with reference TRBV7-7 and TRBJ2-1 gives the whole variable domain GAGVSQSPRYKVTKRGQDVTLRCDPISSHATLYWYQQALGQGPEFLTYFNYEAQPDKSGLPSDRFSAERPEGSISTLTIQRTEQRDSAMYRCASSAVTSGGSNEQFFGPGTRLTVL.

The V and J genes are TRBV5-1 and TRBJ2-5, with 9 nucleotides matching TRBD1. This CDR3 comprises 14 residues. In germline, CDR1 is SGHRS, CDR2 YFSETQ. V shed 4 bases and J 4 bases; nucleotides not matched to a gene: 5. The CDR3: CASSGTGGRETQYF. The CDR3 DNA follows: TGCGCCAGCAGCGGAACAGGGGGCCGAGAGACCCAGTACTTC.

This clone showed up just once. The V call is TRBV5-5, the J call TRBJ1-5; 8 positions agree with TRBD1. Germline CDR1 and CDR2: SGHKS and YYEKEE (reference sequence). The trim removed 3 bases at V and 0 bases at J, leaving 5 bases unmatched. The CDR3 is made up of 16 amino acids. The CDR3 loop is CASSYTGGDSNQPQHF. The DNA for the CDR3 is TGTGCCAGCAGCTACACAGGGGGGGATAGCAATCAGCCCCAGCATTTT.

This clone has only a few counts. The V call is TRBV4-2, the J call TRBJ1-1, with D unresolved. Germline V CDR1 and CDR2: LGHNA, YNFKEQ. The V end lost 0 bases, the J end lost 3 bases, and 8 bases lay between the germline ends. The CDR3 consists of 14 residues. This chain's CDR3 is CASSQDVDYTEAFF. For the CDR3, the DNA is TGTGCCAGCAGCCAAGATGTTGACTACACTGAAGCTTTCTTT.

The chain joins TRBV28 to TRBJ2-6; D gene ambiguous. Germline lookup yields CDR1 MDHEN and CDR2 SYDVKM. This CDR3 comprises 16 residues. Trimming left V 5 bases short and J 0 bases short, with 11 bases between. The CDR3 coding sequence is TGTGCCAGCAGTCTCGCTAGGGCCTCTGGGGCCAACGTCCTGACTTTC. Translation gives CASSLARASGANVLTF.

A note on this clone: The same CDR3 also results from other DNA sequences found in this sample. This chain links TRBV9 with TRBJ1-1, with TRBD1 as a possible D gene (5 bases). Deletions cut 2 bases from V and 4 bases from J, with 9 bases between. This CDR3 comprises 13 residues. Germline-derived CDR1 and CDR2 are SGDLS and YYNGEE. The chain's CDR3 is CASSVGDGTEAFF. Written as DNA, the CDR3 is TGTGCCAGCAGCGTTGGGGACGGCACTGAAGCTTTCTTT. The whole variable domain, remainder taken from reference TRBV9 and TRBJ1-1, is DSGVTQTPKHLITATGQRVTLRCSPRSGDLSVYWYQQSLDQGLQFLIQYYNGEERAKGNILERFSAQQFPDLHSELNLSSLELGDSALYFCASSVGDGTEAFFGQGTRLTVV.

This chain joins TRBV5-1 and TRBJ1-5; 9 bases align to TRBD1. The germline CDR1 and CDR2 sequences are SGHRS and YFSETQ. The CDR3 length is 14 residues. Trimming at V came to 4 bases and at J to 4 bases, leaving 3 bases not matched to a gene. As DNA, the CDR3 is TGCGCCAGCAGCCCTGGACAGGGGAATCAGCCCCAGCATTTT. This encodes CASSPGQGNQPQHF.

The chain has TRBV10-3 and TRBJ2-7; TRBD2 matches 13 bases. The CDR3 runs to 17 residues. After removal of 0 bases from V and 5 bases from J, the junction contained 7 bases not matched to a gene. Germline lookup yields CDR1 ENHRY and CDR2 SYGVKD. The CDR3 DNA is TGTGCCATCAGTGAGTCACTAGCGGGGGGGCTCAGGGACGAGCAGTACTTC. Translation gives CAISESLAGGLRDEQYF.

The CDR3 is CASRNSGGRNNEQFF. CDR3 DNA sequence: TGTGCCAGCAGAAATAGCGGGGGGCGTAACAATGAGCAGTTCTTC. The genes are TRBV2 and TRBJ2-1; 10 positions match TRBD2. The CDR3 sequence is 15 residues long. V dropped 6 bases and J dropped 5; count of bases not matched to a gene: 7. The germline CDR1 and CDR2 sequences are SNHLY and FYNNEI.

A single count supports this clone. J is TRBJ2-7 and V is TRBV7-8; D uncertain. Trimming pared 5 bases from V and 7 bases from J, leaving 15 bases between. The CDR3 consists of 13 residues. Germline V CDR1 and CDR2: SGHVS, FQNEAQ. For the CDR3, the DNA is TGTGCCAGCAGCCAGACACGCAACGGGGAGCAGTACTTC. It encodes CASSQTRNGEQYF.

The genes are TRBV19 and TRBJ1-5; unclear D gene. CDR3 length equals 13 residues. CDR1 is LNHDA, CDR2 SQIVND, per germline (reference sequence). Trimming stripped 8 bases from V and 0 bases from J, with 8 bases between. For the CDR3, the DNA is TGTGCCAGTGGGCAGCTTAGCAATCAGCCCCAGCATTTT. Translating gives CASGQLSNQPQHF.